One sample yielded the 18 T cell receptor beta chains listed below, sequenced in a study of blood T cell repertoires in COVID-19. Profiled with immunoSEQ multiplex PCR; TCRdb holds only in-frame clones, not every one. Among around 270,000 clones listed, around 89% were seen once. The sequencing sample was made of peripheral blood. The receptors shown here come from a man in his fifties or sixties who had recovered from COVID-19.

The chain has TRBV6-5 and TRBJ2-5; possible D gene TRBD1, 7 bases. V dropped 4 bases and J dropped 4 bases, with 16 bases sitting between them. The CDR3 length is 15 residues. CDR1 and CDR2 (germline): MNHEY, SVGAGI. The CDR3 sequence: CASSSGGRGGETQYF. The CDR3 DNA sequence: TGTGCCAGCAGTTCAGGGGGGCGGGGAGGAGAGACCCAGTACTTC.

Here the CDR3 reads CASNLGEYGYTF. The CDR3 region has the DNA TGTGCCAGCAACCTGGGAGAGTATGGCTACACCTTC. The chain has TRBV6-6 and TRBJ1-2, with D unclear. This CDR3 comprises 12 residues. Trimming left V 7 bases short and J 5 bases short, with 11 bases between. In germline, CDR1 is MNHNY, CDR2 SVGAGI (reference sequence).

The chain combines TRBV10-2 with TRBJ2-2; tentatively, D is TRBD2 (5 bases). Germline CDR1 and CDR2: WSHSY and SAAADI. CDR3 length equals 18 residues. Trimming took off 6 bases at V and 8 bases at J, with 28 bases between the two ends. The CDR3 DNA reads TGCGCCAGCAGACCCCCCGTGGGCAGGCAAAAGCCGGGGGGGGAGCTGTTTTTT. It encodes CASRPPVGRQKPGGELFF.

The genes are TRBV6-5 and TRBJ1-1; TRBD1 is a possible D gene (5 bases). Germline CDR1 is MNHEY and CDR2 is SVGAGI. The V gene lost 2 bases and the J gene lost 5 bases, with 12 bases spanning the gap. This CDR3 comprises 14 residues. The CDR3 sequence: CASSYQGRATEAFF. CDR3 coding DNA: TGTGCCAGCAGTTACCAGGGAAGGGCAACTGAAGCTTTCTTT.

The chain uses TRBV18 and TRBJ1-5; 9 bases match TRBD1. The J segment lost 6 bases and the V segment lost 3 bases, leaving 6 bases of the junction unmatched. Germline V gene sequence: CDR1 KGHSH, CDR2 LQKENI. The CDR3 spans 15 residues. CDR3 in amino acids: CASSPDRGWSQPQHF. The CDR3 bases are TGTGCCAGCTCACCGGACAGGGGCTGGAGTCAGCCCCAGCATTTT.

This clone appeared once. The DNA of the CDR3 is TGTGCCAGTAACCCGACGGGTGTTAACTATGGCTACACCTTC. Its translation: CASNPTGVNYGYTF. The genes are TRBV19 and TRBJ1-2; D unclear. CDR1 LNHDA and CDR2 SQIVND come from the germline V gene (reference sequence). Trimming stripped 7 bases from V and 1 base from J, with 13 bases between. There are 14 residues in the CDR3.

The table lists this clone with a count of one. The chain recombines TRBV18 with TRBJ2-2, with 11 bases identical to TRBD2. The V segment lost 1 base and the J segment 6 bases; nucleotides outside the gene matches: 7. Per germline, CDR1 KGHSH and CDR2 LQKENI. This CDR3 is built from 17 residues. CDR3 nucleotides: TGTGCCAGCTCACCACTCCTAGCGGGGGGATCCCCCGGGGAGCTGTTTTTT. Protein product: CASSPLLAGGSPGELFF.

This chain joins TRBV6-6 and TRBJ2-7; no reliable D call. In germline, CDR1 is MNHNY, CDR2 SVGAGI (reference sequence). The V end was cut by 2 bases, the J end by 3 bases, with 8 bases between. CDR3 length: 13 amino acids. CDR3 bases: TGTGCCAGCAGTTACACAGTACTCTACGAGCAGTACTTC. Translated, it gives CASSYTVLYEQYF.

The V call is TRBV5-1, the J call TRBJ2-1, with D possibly being TRBD2 (7 bases). CDR1 is SGHRS and CDR2 is YFSETQ in the germline V gene. Trimming cost V 4 bases and J 7 bases, with 15 bases left between them. This CDR3 has 14 residues. The CDR3 region is CASSGGAQQNEQFF. CDR3 coding DNA: TGCGCCAGCAGCGGGGGGGCACAGCAAAATGAGCAGTTCTTC.

This clone was observed a handful of times. The chain has TRBV10-1 and TRBJ1-1; TRBD1 aligns across 9 bases. The length of the CDR3 is 16 residues. The germline V gene has CDR1 WNHNN and CDR2 SYGVQD (reference sequence). The V and J ends lost 4 bases and 7 bases, in that order; junction bases with no gene match: 13. The CDR3 DNA sequence: TGCGCCAGCAGTGCGGGCGCCCCGGGACAGGGCCTTGAAGCTTTCTTT. Amino acid sequence: CASSAGAPGQGLEAFF.

This clone appeared a few times. This sequence joins TRBV5-4 and TRBJ2-1; the match to TRBD2 covers 15 bases. In germline, CDR1 is SGHNT, CDR2 YYREEE (reference sequence). V dropped 2 bases and J dropped 0; count of bases not matched to a gene: 9. This CDR3 spans 20 amino acids. The CDR3 here is CASSLGLAGGTISSYNEQFF. The CDR3, as DNA: TGTGCCAGCAGCTTAGGACTAGCGGGGGGGACTATTAGCTCCTACAATGAGCAGTTCTTC.

The CDR3 bases are TGTGCCATCAGGCTAGCGGGTGCAGATACGCAGTATTTT. Its protein product is CAIRLAGADTQYF. The chain combines TRBV10-3 with TRBJ2-3; 8 nucleotides match TRBD2. The CDR3 covers 13 residues. J gave up 4 bases and V 6 bases, and 3 bases lay outside the gene matches. Per germline, CDR1 ENHRY and CDR2 SYGVKD.

This clone showed up just a few times. The gene calls are TRBV12-5 and TRBJ1-6, with TRBD1 matching 9 bases. V lost 9 bases to trimming and J lost 9 bases; unmatched junction nucleotides: 6. This CDR3 has 13 residues. Germline V gene sequence: CDR1 LGHNT, CDR2 FRNRAP. CDR3 DNA sequence: TGTGCTAGCCGACAGGGGGTAAGTTCACCCCTCCACTTT. It translates to CASRQGVSSPLHF.

The chain joins TRBV27 to TRBJ1-1; 9 bases fit TRBD1. The CDR3 loop spans 16 amino acids. Germline V gives CDR1 MNHEY, CDR2 SMNVEV (reference sequence). Trimming at V came to 6 bases and at J to 3 bases, leaving 11 bases not matched to a gene. DNA for the CDR3: TGTGCCAGCAGACCCTCTGAGGACAGGGGACACACTGAAGCTTTCTTT. Amino acids: CASRPSEDRGHTEAFF.

The chain recombines TRBV6-2 or TRBV6-3 with TRBJ1-2; perhaps TRBD1 as D (5 bases). The CDR3 sequence is 15 residues long. Germline V gene sequence: CDR1 MNHEY, CDR2 SVGEGT. V shed 0 bases and J shed 4 bases, with 12 bases lying between them. In DNA, the CDR3 is TGTGCCAGCAGTTACTCAACAGGATCGGGCTATGGCTACACCTTC. Translated, it gives CASSYSTGSGYGYTF.

The gene calls are TRBV7-6 and TRBJ2-6, with 11 bases identical to TRBD1. Unmatched junction bases numbered 9, after V lost 5 bases and J lost 3 bases. The germline gives CDR1 SGHVS, CDR2 FNYEAQ. This CDR3 has 18 amino acids. CDR3 sequence reads: CASSPGQGGGLGANVLTF. The CDR3 coding sequence is TGTGCCAGCAGCCCGGGACAGGGGGGAGGTCTTGGGGCCAACGTCCTGACTTTC.

The chain combines TRBV11-2 with TRBJ1-2; TRBD1 is a possible D gene (5 bases). Trimming left V 0 bases short and J 1 base short, with 12 bases between. This CDR3 has 16 amino acids. The germline gives CDR1 SGHAT, CDR2 FQNNGV. The CDR3 DNA reads TGTGCCAGCAGCTTAGAAGGAGGGGCCAGTAACTATGGCTACACCTTC. Amino acids: CASSLEGGASNYGYTF.

The genes are TRBV7-6 and TRBJ2-1; TRBD2 matches 10 bases. The J segment lost 4 bases and the V segment lost 5 bases, leaving 8 bases of the junction unmatched. Germline lookup yields CDR1 SGHVS and CDR2 FNYEAQ. The CDR3 length is 16 residues. CDR3 in DNA: TGTGCCAGCAGCAGACCGGGACTAGCGTCGTACAATGAGCAGTTCTTC. Residues: CASSRPGLASYNEQFF. The full variable domain, rest sourced from reference TRBV7-6 and TRBJ2-1, is GAGVSQSPRYKVTKRGQDVALRCDPISGHVSLYWYRQALGQGPEFLTYFNYEAQQDKSGLPNDRFSAERPEGSISTLTIQRTEQRDSAMYRCASSRPGLASYNEQFFGPGTRLTVL.